This T cell receptor (beta chain) was recovered during a study of glioma-infiltrating T cells listed by TCRdb under 2016. Regarding the complete study: The study sequenced TCR alpha- and beta-chain repertoires from glioma tissue, from non-neoplastic brain tissue and from matched peripheral blood mononuclear cells. The paired cohort was made up of three low-grade glioma patients, seven to nine primary glioblastoma patients and three non-glioma patients who contributed non-neoplastic brain tissue. To gauge divergence between tissue and blood T-cell populations, every tissue-infiltrating repertoire was compared against the peripheral blood repertoire from the same patient.

A note on this clonotype: Its antigen is unknown. The junction does not match germline at one end; this may be a read error.

Via the germline V gene (reference sequence), CDR1 is DFQATT and CDR2 SNEGSKA. The CDR3 goes from the cysteine to the phenylalanine over 11 residues. Only CDR3 DNA remains: 33 bases, in frame from the first base. The iRepertoire nested amplicon-rescue multiplex PCR (arm-PCR) platform was used to amplify TCR alpha and beta CDR3 regions from RNA. One-step reverse transcription and amplification used roughly 100-450 ng of tissue mRNA or PBMC total RNA as input. Following bead purification, Illumina adapters were added by a secondary multiplex PCR, and the libraries were gel-purified between 200 and 400 bp. Demultiplexing relied on internal 6-nucleotide barcodes carried by the libraries. Sequencing of libraries was performed on an Illumina MiSeq with 2x220 or 2x250 nucleotide paired-end reads. In the source study's methods: Paired reads were merged using FLASH 1.2.11 and aligned with BWA-MEM to the GRCh37 human genome, and TRA and TRB reads were then extracted. An IMGT-derived reference of cassette sequences and CDR3 motifs, with pseudogenes included, was used for V and J assignment. Reads were translated in three frames, and productive CDR3s were defined by a C…FGXG motif without stop codons. Clonotypes were defined as unique combinations of V-J cassette pair and CDR3 amino acid sequence. Filtering of reads was based on Hamming distance, with the threshold set by the sequence error rate of each sample in mapped regions. Clones were called with MiXCR by TCRdb after fastp trimmed the public reads at Q25, and only in-frame beta chains were retained. Identical CDR3 protein sequences are pooled into one entry, listed with their most common genes and DNA. The V and J calls were determined by TCRdb, not by the authors. In all, the sample holds about 140,000 distinct CDR3 sequences, and about 39% of those were seen once. Clones ranked in the top ten supply about 18% of the sample.

Paper-wide results and their limitations: Only a very small number of CDR3 sequences turned up in both tissue and blood, a result put down to high CDR3 diversity combined with limited sampling. VJ-independent divergence between tissue and blood was below expectation in non-neoplastic patients but above expectation in all gliomas, especially low-grade gliomas. Group comparisons rested on small numbers: three non-neoplastic, three low-grade glioma and about 8 glioblastoma patients.

Source material: glioma tissue, nonneoplastic brain tissue, or PBMCs (not recorded which). The sequence is built from TRBV20-1 and TRBJ1-1, with 7 bases matching TRBD1. This receptor was obtained from a human donor with low-grade glioma or glioblastoma, undergoing nonglioma brain surgery, or in good health (not recorded which). At the DNA level, the sequence is TGCAGTGCTAGGAATGAAAGGGACAGCCCCTTT. Translation gives CSARNERDSPF.